This T cell receptor (beta chain) was retrieved from a study of cytomegalovirus exposure and HLA in healthy donors (dated by TCRdb to 2015 to 2018). For the wider study: An earlier analysis of some 600 of the donors reported over 250 Gb of sequence data and some 110 million unique TCR beta sequences obtained from about 200 million T cells. An early release that covered several hundred HLA-typed donors contained about 300 gigabases of sequencing data and some 87 million unique TCR sequences. Of the roughly 420 genotyped donors, less than 85% were placed in the genetic ancestry cluster associated with self-reported Caucasian donors. The study was designed to test whether signatures of past pathogen exposure could be identified by cataloging public T cell receptors. The T cell repertoires of roughly 660 subjects were profiled by immunosequencing and related to cytomegalovirus serostatus. Along with the 666-subject first cohort, a separate validation cohort of over a hundred different subjects was used. The study combined high-throughput TCR immunosequencing, statistical association of individual TCRs with disease status, and machine learning to predict cytomegalovirus infection status. A later analysis re-examined previously published TCR beta repertoires from just over 650 donors and added high-resolution HLA genotyping to investigate patterns of TCR occurrence. Rather than using new phenotypic data, the later analysis identified candidate immune exposures from TCR beta sequences and from how often those sequences occurred across donors. To decide whether each TCR beta V gene segment behaved as functional or pseudogenic, an earlier analysis of 587 of the donors relied on high-throughput TCR beta sequencing. Donor age, sex, ethnicity and CMV serostatus were compiled together with the repertoire data. Genome-wide SNP genotypes for about 55% of the roughly 670 donors were used in a later genetic analysis, which treated that subset as a discovery cohort. All discovery cohort repertoires had been generated using a single sequencing platform. Both class I and class II loci were covered by HLA typing, at four-digit resolution. Typing coverage varied by locus: 629-630 donors for A, B, C, DRB1 and DQB1; around 560 for DQA1; 606 for DPA1; more than 450 for DPB1. About five DR-DQ haplotypes were handled as single units for association and clustering, since linkage in the cohort was strong. On average, about 240,000 unique TCR beta nucleotide sequences were sequenced per donor among fewer than 500 genotyped donors of the cohort, with roughly 18% of those sequences being non-productive. Beyond this particular receptor, the publication reports: CMV serostatus was the only immune exposure information available for the cohort. Across donors, most TCR sequences were observed very rarely, whereas some public TCRs were present in many individuals. The sequencing pipeline was judged likely to have produced a cluster of highly shared sequence variants as a technical artifact. Sequencing depth was assumed to be roughly uniform across donors in the presence/absence analyses, though that assumption may not hold. Linkage disequilibrium might explain the correlated functional status among segregating V segments, but an unknown experimental factor could not be ruled out. Because some donors lacked HLA typing at each locus, the association tests relied only on the typed subset. According to a later analysis, most CMV-associated TCR beta chains appeared to be HLA-restricted, and the HLA associations seemed to be driven largely by CMV exposure. When HLA alleles, especially DR and DQ, strongly co-occurred, TCR associations were difficult to assign to individual alleles. In a later analysis, more than 15,000 TCR beta sequences were associated with specific HLA alleles at a false discovery rate of 0.05. Some 16 rarely observed V segments, including chromosome 9 orphons, were excluded from the earlier analysis of almost 600 of the donors because counts were too low. A few of the identified cytomegalovirus-associated TCR beta chains were confirmed in vitro to be specific for cytomegalovirus antigens. In a later genetic analysis, a missense DCLRE1C variant was associated with V-gene and J-gene trimming of TCR beta chains, and the association was replicated in an independent cohort. In the study, approximately 160 TCR beta chains were listed as associated with cytomegalovirus. Several of the top co-occurrence clusters appeared to be linked to parvovirus B19, influenza, CMV and Epstein-Barr virus, according to a later analysis. Cytomegalovirus status was reported to be diagnosed by the classifier with high specificity and sensitivity in both the original and validation cohorts. A further reported finding was that TCR beta sequences accurately predicted the HLA-A and HLA-B alleles for most subjects in the first cohort. The authors suggested that the approach could potentially be extended to other disease states and immunological phenotypes. Compared with equally common non-associated chains, HLA-associated TCR beta chains in a later analysis were more clonally expanded and had lower generation probabilities. An earlier analysis of around 540 of the donors showed that most TCR beta V segments appeared in productive rearrangements either about 90% or about 30% of the time, which broadly matched IMGT annotations. According to a later analysis, TCR association rates differed among HLA loci, with DRB1 alleles showing the most associated TCRs and HLA-C alleles showing the fewest. In a later genetic analysis, fewer N-insertions in productive TCRs were reported among donors in an Asian-associated ancestry cluster than the approximately 710-donor mean. Only TCR beta chains were sequenced in this cohort, and the absence of alpha or paired-chain data limited detectable features. Some IMGT-functional V segments, including TRBV6-2 and TRBV6-3, could not be told apart with the 87-base-pair reads, so those segments were excluded.

Based on the germline V gene, the CDR1 and CDR2 sequences are SQVTM and ANQGSEA. V lost 4 bases and J lost 6 bases, and the count of bases not matched to a germline gene is 2. Reading from cysteine to phenylalanine, the CDR3 counts 12 amino acids. Just the 36-base CDR3 DNA is kept, in frame starting at base 1. Notes on this clone: There is no known antigen for this receptor. Base-call qualities are not available, and no considerably larger clone is one nucleotide away.

To prepare the library, the immunoSEQ multiplex PCR assay was applied. The multiplex PCR relied on a mix of 60 forward primers for TCR Vbeta segments and 13 reverse primers for TCR Jbeta segments. The CDR3 region of rearranged TCR beta genes was amplified from genomic DNA with a multiplex PCR assay. The Illumina HiSeq System was used to sequence the amplified TCR beta libraries as 87-base-pair reads. From the authors' description of their analysis: A later analysis counted about 82 million unique TCR beta chains across the 670 or so repertoires, and some 12 million of these chains were shared by at least two donors. Raw reads were error-corrected and collapsed into unique sequences by a nearest-neighbor algorithm in which closely related sequences were merged to remove PCR and sequencing errors. CDR3 sequences were aligned to IMGT reference sequences to assign V, D and J gene segments. For a sequence to be retained, a match of at least six nucleotides to both a V gene segment and a J gene segment was required. Rearrangements were called productive when the CDR3 lacked stop codons and stayed in frame with V and J; all others were non-productive. Following IMGT convention, CDR3 was defined as the stretch from the second conserved V-encoded cysteine to the conserved J-encoded phenylalanine. In an earlier analysis of around 640 of the donors, sequences lacking an unambiguous match to a single V gene segment were excluded. An earlier analysis of 587 of the donors classified V segments as functional when productive rearrangements were above 56.7% and as segregating when the standard deviation between donors was above 5%. A statistical classification framework was developed to diagnose cytomegalovirus status using the catalog of TCR beta chain sequences. In a later analysis, TCR nucleotide sequences were compared against IMGT/GENE-DB human TR gene sequences so that V and J genes could be assigned. A later analysis assigned CDR3 sequences and most-parsimonious VDJ recombination scenarios with the TCRdist pipeline. In a later analysis, each TCR beta chain was defined by its CDR3 amino acid sequence together with its V-gene family, and reads without a unique V-gene family were excluded. As a way to deal with suspected cross-contamination and a sequencing artifact, a later analysis dropped hundreds of nucleotide sequences that were highly shared and had low generation probability. For each public chain, a later analysis derived a clonal expansion index from normalized ranks of inferred template counts within each repertoire. A later analysis computed generation probabilities with a VDJ recombination model fitted to out-of-frame rearrangements, and checked the results against IGoR. A later analysis scored TCR-TCR, TCR-HLA and TCR-CMV co-occurrence with hypergeometric tests, applying a repertoire-size bias correction to TCR pairs. A later analysis estimated false discovery rates by permuting HLA or CMV assignments 20 times. A later analysis grouped co-occurring TCRs with DBSCAN, adding TCRdist sequence similarity when clustering within HLA-allele-positive subsets. For co-occurrence clustering, repertoires with fewer than 30,000 or more than 120,000 public chains were excluded, along with roughly 5 repertoires with anomalous nucleotide sharing. TCRdb obtained this table from immuneACCESS and retained in-frame rearrangements with V and J assigned. These tables miss some clones; where compared with another copy, unresolved V genes account for less than half of the shortfall, and the remainder is unexplained. That table supplies the V and J calls and clone size; D and trimming were determined from the DNA. This sample has some 190,000 clones in its table, and more than 75% of those were observed once. 2% to 3% of the sample belongs to the ten largest clones.

The cohort was made up of around 720 healthy bone marrow donors. At the time of sampling, every cohort member was nominally healthy, though immune exposures that went unrecorded were likely present. The donor tested CMV seropositive, placing the donor among the 250 to 300 seropositive members of the cohort. A peripheral blood sample was provided by each donor, and peripheral blood mononuclear cells were used for TCR beta sequencing. The Qiagen DNeasy Blood Extraction Kit was used to extract genomic DNA from the blood cell samples. The sequencing input was PBMCs. The V and J segments used are TRBV29-1 and TRBJ1-4, and TRBD1 matches 7 of the central bases. The receptor's source is a woman in her 30s in good health and CMV-seropositive. This receptor carries the CDR3 CSVGGGHEKLFF. The sequenced DNA is TGCAGCGTTGGAGGGGGCCATGAAAAACTGTTTTTT.